Listed below are T cell receptor beta chains from one sample, sequenced in a study of graft-versus-host responses after intestinal transplantation. TCRdb's copy holds only in-frame clones and misses some; the assay was immunoSEQ multiplex PCR. The table includes 80,000 to 100,000 clones, roughly 90% detected once. Which antigens these TCRs recognize remains unknown. The material sequenced was unstimulated CD8+ T cells sorted from spleen or lymph node cells, taken before transplant. The source of these receptors is a human donor who was the organ donor for an intestinal transplant. Both conserved end residues are part of each CDR3. A D gene is named only where the DNA matches it firmly. The size entry is marked missing in some rows and otherwise reads once, few, many or a size class.

v_call	d_call	j_call	clone_size	cdr3_nt	cdr3_aa
TRBV6-6	NA	TRBJ1-1	NA	TGTGCCAGCAGTTACGTCCGGGGGGAAGCTTTCTTT	CASSYVRGEAFF
TRBV28	TRBD1	TRBJ2-1	NA	TGTGCCAGCAGTGACAGGGGTAATGAGCAGTTCTTC	CASSDRGNEQFF
TRBV7-9	TRBD2	TRBJ2-3	NA	TGTGCCAGCAGCGCCAGACTAGCGGGGGACACAGATACGCAGTATTTT	CASSARLAGDTDTQYF
TRBV10-2	TRBD1	TRBJ1-4	NA	TGCGCCAGCAGGGACAGGAGCTATAATGAAAAACTGTTTTTT	CASRDRSYNEKLFF
TRBV5-1	NA	TRBJ2-5	once	TGCGCCAGCAGCTTGACTGAAGAAGAGACCCAGTACTTC	CASSLTEEETQYF
TRBV7-9	TRBD2	TRBJ2-1	NA	TGTGCCAGCAGCTTTGCGGGGGGCTCCTACAATGAGCAGTTCTTC	CASSFAGGSYNEQFF
TRBV28	TRBD2	TRBJ2-1	NA	TGTGCCGCGCACGGGGCTAGCGGACCCTTTTCGAATGAGCAGTTCTTC	CAAHGASGPFSNEQFF
TRBV7-9	NA	TRBJ1-1	NA	TGTGCCAGCAGCTTAGGGACAAGAACTGAAGCTTTCTTT	CASSLGTRTEAFF
TRBV7-8	TRBD1	TRBJ2-7	NA	TGTGCCAGCAGCACAGACAGGGGCTACGAGCAGTACTTC	CASSTDRGYEQYF
TRBV9	TRBD2	TRBJ2-3	NA	TGTGCCAGCAGCGCGGGGGGGGGCAACACCGATACGCAGTATTTT	CASSAGGGNTDTQYF
TRBV6-5	TRBD1	TRBJ2-7	NA	TGTGCCAGCAGTCGCCTGACAGGGAAATCCTACGAGCAGTACTTC	CASSRLTGKSYEQYF
TRBV27	NA	TRBJ1-6	NA	TGTGCCAGCAGTTTGTCAACAGGTCCCCTGAATTCACCCCTCCACTTT	CASSLSTGPLNSPLHF
TRBV28	NA	TRBJ2-7	NA	TGTGCCAGCACCGACGGTTCCTCAGGGGAGCAGTACTTC	CASTDGSSGEQYF
TRBV13	TRBD1	TRBJ1-1	once	TGTGCCAGCAGCTTTCGGGTCGGGACAGGGATGAACACTGAAGCTTTCTTT	CASSFRVGTGMNTEAFF
TRBV11-2	TRBD2	TRBJ2-5	NA	TGTGCCAGCAGCCAAGCACCGGGACTAGCGGGTTTTGAGACCCAGTACTTC	CASSQAPGLAGFETQYF
TRBV9	NA	TRBJ2-3	NA	TGTGCCAGCAGCTCCGAGGGCGGGCCAACAGATACGCAGTATTTT	CASSSEGGPTDTQYF
TRBV7-9	NA	TRBJ1-3	NA	TGTGCCAGCAGCCTACGAGAGTATCGGGTCTCCTTT	CASSLREYRVSF
TRBV5-6	NA	TRBJ2-7	few	TGTGCCAGCAGCTTGATCTACCTAGCACCCTACGAGCAGTACTTC	CASSLIYLAPYEQYF
TRBV5-5	TRBD1	TRBJ1-1	NA	TGTGCCAGCAGCCCGGGACAGGGGAAGTCTGAAGCTTTCTTT	CASSPGQGKSEAFF
TRBV28	TRBD1	TRBJ2-7	NA	TGTGCCAGCAGTAAAGGGACAGCCTACGAGCAGTACTTC	CASSKGTAYEQYF
TRBV30	NA	TRBJ2-2	NA	TGTGCCTGGAGTGGGTTAGGGACTCAGACTCATTACACCGGGGAGCTGTTTTTT	CAWSGLGTQTHYTGELFF
TRBV13	TRBD2	TRBJ2-3	NA	TGTGCCAGCAGCTTAGCCGGGGGGGGCCCCCGAAGCACAGATACGCAGTATTTT	CASSLAGGGPRSTDTQYF
TRBV11-2	TRBD1	TRBJ2-1	NA	TGTGCCAGCAGCACTTCACAGGGGCCCTTGGTCTTC	CASSTSQGPLVF
TRBV7-9	NA	TRBJ2-7	once	TGTGCCAGCAGCGCGTCCAGGGACGAGCAGTACTTC	CASSASRDEQYF
TRBV4-1	TRBD1	TRBJ1-1	few	TGCGCCAGCAGCCCCCGGGACAGTTCAATTTCCATGAACACTGAAGCTTTCTTT	CASSPRDSSISMNTEAFF
TRBV5-1	TRBD1	TRBJ2-7	NA	TGCGCCAGCAGCCGGGGACAGGGAACGAACGAGCAGTACTTC	CASSRGQGTNEQYF
TRBV25-1	NA	TRBJ1-2	few	TGTGCCAGCAAGGCAGGGACTAACTATGGCTACACCTTC	CASKAGTNYGYTF
TRBV5-6	TRBD2	TRBJ2-1	NA	TGTGCCAGCAGCTTCGGGACTAGTTATGAGCAGTTCTTC	CASSFGTSYEQFF
TRBV7-8	NA	TRBJ1-1	NA	TGTGCCAGCAGCTTAGCAGCGACAGTGAACACTGAAGCTTTCTTT	CASSLAATVNTEAFF
TRBV29-1	NA	TRBJ2-1	NA	TGCAGCGTTTTGGGCACCAGGGATGGGAACAATGAGCAGTTCTTC	CSVLGTRDGNNEQFF
TRBV5-8	NA	TRBJ2-1	once	TGTGCCAGCAGCTTGTTCGGTTACAATGAGCAGTTCTTC	CASSLFGYNEQFF
TRBV28	NA	TRBJ2-5	NA	TGTGCCAGCAGTATGTACTACGGGGAGACCCAGTACTTC	CASSMYYGETQYF
TRBV13	TRBD2	TRBJ2-2	once	TGTGCCAGCAGTACCATGGGACTAGCGGGGGGTAACACCGGGGAGCTGTTTTTT	CASSTMGLAGGNTGELFF
TRBV7-2	TRBD1	TRBJ2-6	NA	TGTGCCAGCAGCTTCGATGCGGGGACAGGGGTGTTCGGGGCCAACGTCCTGACTTTC	CASSFDAGTGVFGANVLTF
TRBV4-1	NA	TRBJ1-6	NA	TGCGCCAGCAGCCAAGACCCCCCCAGCTCCTATAATTCACCCCTCCACTTT	CASSQDPPSSYNSPLHF
TRBV5-6	TRBD1	TRBJ2-7	few	TGTGCCAGCAGCTCACCCGGGACAGCCTACGAGCAGTACTTC	CASSSPGTAYEQYF
TRBV29-1	NA	TRBJ1-4	NA	TGCAGCGTTGAAGAGGTTTCCGGGTTTGATGAAAAACTGTTTTTT	CSVEEVSGFDEKLFF
TRBV5-8	NA	TRBJ1-2	NA	TGTGCCAGCAGCTTTAGGTCGTCTTGGGGGGACTATGGCTACACCTTC	CASSFRSSWGDYGYTF
TRBV5-1	NA	TRBJ1-1	NA	TGCGCCAGCAGCTTTTACAGGGAAAGGCTCGATGAAGCTTTCTTT	CASSFYRERLDEAFF
TRBV28	TRBD1	TRBJ1-2	NA	TGTGCCAGCATGTTGCAGGGGGCCACTAACTATGGCTACACCTTC	CASMLQGATNYGYTF
TRBV30	NA	TRBJ1-2	NA	TGTGCCTGGAGTCCTGCGGATCTCGGCTACACCTTC	CAWSPADLGYTF
TRBV13	NA	TRBJ2-7	NA	TGTGCCAGCAGCTCTAGCATGACTAGTCACGAGCAGTACTTC	CASSSSMTSHEQYF
TRBV29-1	TRBD1	TRBJ2-7	NA	TGCAGCGTTCAGGGACAGGGGGAGCCCTACGAGCAGTACTTC	CSVQGQGEPYEQYF
TRBV29-1	NA	TRBJ2-7	NA	TGCAGCCGCGGAGGACGGAAAGAACACCGGGAGTACTTC	CSRGGRKEHREYF
TRBV10-3	NA	TRBJ2-5	NA	TGTGCCATCAGTGAGGAGTACCAAGAGACCCAGTACTTC	CAISEEYQETQYF
TRBV7-9	TRBD2	TRBJ2-5	NA	TGTGCCAGCAGCCCTTTGACTAGCGGGGGCCCCCTGGAGACCCAGTACTTC	CASSPLTSGGPLETQYF
TRBV5-1	NA	TRBJ1-1	NA	TGCGCCAGCAGCTTGTACAGGAGACCGAACACTGAAGCTTTCTTT	CASSLYRRPNTEAFF
TRBV4-1	TRBD1	TRBJ1-1	once	TGCGCCAGCAGCCAAGGACAGGGGTTGAACACTGAGGCTTTCTTT	CASSQGQGLNTEAFF
TRBV28	NA	TRBJ2-1	NA	TGTGCCAGCAGTCCCTACTTATACAATGAGCAGTTCTTC	CASSPYLYNEQFF
TRBV5-1	TRBD1	TRBJ1-2	NA	TGCGCCAGCAGCGGGGACAGGGAGGTCTATGGCTACACCTTC	CASSGDREVYGYTF
TRBV28	NA	TRBJ2-6	NA	TGTGCCAGCAGTGTAAGTGGGTACTCAGGGTGGCTCGTCTCTGGGGCCAACGTCCTGACTTTC	CASSVSGYSGWLVSGANVLTF
TRBV13	TRBD2	TRBJ2-1	NA	TGTGCCAGCAGCTTACGACTAGCGGGGGGGCGGCATGAGCAGTTCTTC	CASSLRLAGGRHEQFF
TRBV7-9	TRBD2	TRBJ2-1	NA	TGTGCCAGCAGCCCCTTTAGCGGGAGCTCCTACAATGAGCAGTTCTTC	CASSPFSGSSYNEQFF
TRBV5-1	NA	TRBJ2-7	NA	TGCGCCAGCCAAAACGGAGGGGATGAATACGAGCAGTACTTC	CASQNGGDEYEQYF
TRBV4-1	TRBD2	TRBJ2-7	NA	TGCGCCAGCAGCCAATTAGCGGGAGATTGGGAGCAGTACTTC	CASSQLAGDWEQYF
TRBV29-1	NA	TRBJ2-5	NA	TGCAGCGTTGATGTGGGGGCGAACCTCGGAGAGACCCAGTACTTC	CSVDVGANLGETQYF
TRBV7-8	NA	TRBJ2-3	NA	TGTGCCAGCAGCCCAAGGGACTTCACAGATACGCAGTATTTT	CASSPRDFTDTQYF